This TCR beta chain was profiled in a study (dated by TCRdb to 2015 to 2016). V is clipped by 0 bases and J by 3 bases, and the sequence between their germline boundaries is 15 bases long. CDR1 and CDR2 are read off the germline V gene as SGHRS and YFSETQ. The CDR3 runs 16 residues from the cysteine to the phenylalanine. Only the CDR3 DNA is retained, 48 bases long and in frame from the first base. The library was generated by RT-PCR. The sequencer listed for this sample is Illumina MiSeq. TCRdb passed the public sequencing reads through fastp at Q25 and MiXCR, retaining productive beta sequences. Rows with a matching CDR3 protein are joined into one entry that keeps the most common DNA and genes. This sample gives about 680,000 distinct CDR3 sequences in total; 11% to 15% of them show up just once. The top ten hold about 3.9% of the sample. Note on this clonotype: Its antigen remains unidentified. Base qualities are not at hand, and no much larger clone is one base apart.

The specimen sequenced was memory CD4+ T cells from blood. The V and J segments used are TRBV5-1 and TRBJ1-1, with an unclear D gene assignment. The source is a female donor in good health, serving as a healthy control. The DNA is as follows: TGCGCCAGCAGCTTGGCTACGGGATTGTATTACACTGAAGCTTTCTTT. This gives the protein CASSLATGLYYTEAFF.